This entry lists 30 T cell receptor beta chains sequenced from one sample in a study of T-cell reconstitution after alpha-beta-depleted transplantation in children. The TCRbeta library incorporated unique molecular identifiers. TCRdb re-derived calls from the PCR reads in MiXCR, one entry per CDR3 protein. The table has about 230,000 distinct CDR3 sequences, 12% seen once; the top ten hold over 2.5%. Sequenced material: PBMCs from the stem cell graft donor, taken from the stem cell graft. These receptors were obtained from a human donor who donated a stem cell graft to a child with acute lymphoblastic leukemia.

There are many counts of this clonotype. The V call is TRBV10-3, the J call TRBJ2-7; 7 bases are shared with TRBD2. Losses at the gene ends were 4 bases for V and 7 bases for J; bases not matched to a gene: 13. Germline V gene lookup returns CDR1 ENHRY and CDR2 SYGVKD. The CDR3 sequence is 15 residues long. The DNA for the CDR3 is TGTGCCATCAGTGCGGTCGGGGGGACCGGGGGAGAGCAGTACTTC. Translating gives CAISAVGGTGGEQYF.

This clonotype was counted ten times or more. The chain links TRBV11-2 to TRBJ2-5; D may be TRBD1 (6 bases). This CDR3 is built from 15 residues. Germline V gene data show CDR1 as SGHAT and CDR2 as FQNNGV. V gave up 6 bases and J gave up 2 bases, with 16 bases separating them. The CDR3, as DNA: TGTGCCAGCAGTCTTAGTACAGGGCCGCAAGAGACCCAGTACTTC. Protein product: CASSLSTGPQETQYF. The entire variable domain, with the rest obtained from reference TRBV11-2 and TRBJ2-5, is as follows: EAGVAQSPRYKIIEKRQSVAFWCNPISGHATLYWYQQILGQGPKLLIQFQNNGVVDDSQLPKDRFSAERLKGVDSTLKIQPAKLEDSAVYLCASSLSTGPQETQYFGPGTRLLVL.

This clonotype was detected ten times or more. The chain combines TRBV20-1 with TRBJ1-4; D unresolved. Germline lookup yields CDR1 DFQATT and CDR2 SNEGSKA (reference sequence). V gave up 4 bases and J gave up 5 bases, with 17 bases separating them. This CDR3 is built from 15 residues. The CDR3 is CSAIPGPESNEKLFF. The CDR3 nucleotides read TGCAGTGCTATCCCTGGGCCAGAGTCAAATGAAAAACTGTTTTTT.

This clonotype was observed at least ten times. The chain carries TRBV7-6 and TRBJ1-1; D is undetermined. V was pared by 6 bases and J by 4 bases, with 12 bases between. Germline V lookup: CDR1 SGHVS, CDR2 FNYEAQ. The CDR3 runs to 13 residues. The CDR3 protein is CASRSIGSTEAFF. In DNA, the CDR3 is TGTGCCAGCAGGTCCATAGGCTCCACTGAAGCTTTCTTT.

V usage is TRBV7-2 and J usage is TRBJ2-1, with D possibly matching TRBD2 (6 bases). CDR3 length equals 16 residues. Trimming shortened V by 1 base and J by 0 bases, and 10 bases separated the two germline ends. Germline CDR1 reads SGHTA; CDR2 reads FQGNSA. CDR3 nucleotides: TGTGCCAGCAGCTTAGTAGCGGATCCCTCCTACAATGAGCAGTTCTTC. It translates to CASSLVADPSYNEQFF.

A remark on this clonotype: This may come from a read error, since a much larger clone is one base off. This chain uses TRBV5-1 with TRBJ2-7; 8 bases fit TRBD1. The germline gives CDR1 SGHRS, CDR2 YFSETQ. The CDR3 has 15 residues. The CDR3: CAGSPPNRGSYEQYF. The CDR3 DNA reads TGCGCCGGCAGCCCGCCGAACAGGGGGAGCTACGAGCAGTACTTC.

This clonotype was seen repeatedly, ten times or more. This chain uses TRBV3-1 with TRBJ1-1, with unresolved D. Germline V gene data show CDR1 as LGHDT and CDR2 as YNNKEL (reference sequence). The CDR3 is 16 amino acids. Trimming shortened V by 4 bases and J by 1 base, and 16 bases separated the two germline ends. CDR3 in DNA: TGTGCCAGCAGCCCCCACGCGGGTCTTGGGAACACTGAAGCTTTCTTT. Translation: CASSPHAGLGNTEAFF. Using reference TRBV3-1 and TRBJ1-1 for the parts outside the CDR3, the full variable domain is DTAVSQTPKYLVTQMGNDKSIKCEQNLGHDTMYWYKQDSKKFLKIMFSYNNKELIINETVPNRFSPKSPDKAHLNLHINSLELGDSAVYFCASSPHAGLGNTEAFFGQGTRLTVV.

This chain uses TRBV15 with TRBJ1-2; 7 bases align to TRBD1. The germline CDR1 and CDR2 sequences are LNHNV and YYDKDF (reference sequence). The ends lost 1 base at V and 3 bases at J; junction bases unmatched: 11. This CDR3 contains 17 residues. This CDR3 is CATSRAFRQGGDYGYTF. The CDR3, as DNA: TGTGCCACCAGCAGAGCATTCCGGCAGGGGGGGGACTATGGCTACACCTTC. Full variable domain (remainder filled in from reference TRBV15 and TRBJ1-2): DAMVIQNPRYQVTQFGKPVTLSCSQTLNHNVMYWYQQKSSQAPKLLFHYYDKDFNNEADTPDNFQSRRPNTSFCFLDIRSPGLGDTAMYLCATSRAFRQGGDYGYTFGSGTRLTVV.

This clonotype was observed at least ten times. The chain uses TRBV27 and TRBJ2-7; 7 bases are a match to TRBD1. The CDR3 length is 14 residues. Germline CDR1 MNHEY, CDR2 SMNVEV (reference sequence). Trimming took 5 bases from V and 3 from J; bases not matched to a gene: 7. CDR3 in amino acids: CASSTYRGYYEQYF. CDR3 DNA: TGTGCCAGCAGTACTTACAGGGGTTACTACGAGCAGTACTTC.

In regard to this clonotype: Germline is not matched at one junction end, which may reflect a read error. J is TRBJ2-1 and V is TRBV6-2 or TRBV6-3; TRBD2 aligns across 7 bases. Germline values: CDR1 MNHEY, CDR2 SVGEGT. This CDR3 spans 17 amino acids. The CDR3 nucleotides read TGTGCCAGCAGCCCCGGCAGTAGCGGGCTCTCCTATAATGAGCAGTTCTTC. Translated: CASSPGSSGLSYNEQFF.

This clonotype was seen many times. The chain employs TRBV10-3 and TRBJ1-3, with 7 bases fitting TRBD1. The CDR3 covers 14 residues. The trim removed 5 bases at V and 6 bases at J, leaving 7 bases unmatched. CDR1 and CDR2 from the germline V gene are ENHRY and SYGVKD. CDR3 DNA sequence: TGTGCCATCAGTTTCGACAGGGACGAAAACACCATATATTTT. It codes for CAISFDRDENTIYF.

The chain has TRBV6-1 and TRBJ2-3, with 8 bases lining up with TRBD1. CDR3 size: 19 residues. Germline V CDR1 and CDR2: MNHNS, SASEGT. The trim removed 6 bases at V and 0 bases at J, leaving 17 bases unmatched. CDR3 coding DNA: TGTGCCAGCAGCCCCAGGAGGGCAGGGGGCCTGTTCAGCACAGATACGCAGTATTTT. It specifies CASSPRRAGGLFSTDTQYF.

This clonotype was observed at least ten times. V is TRBV15 and J is TRBJ2-3, with D hard to call. The CDR3 contains 13 residues. The germline gives CDR1 LNHNV, CDR2 YYDKDF (reference sequence). V was trimmed by 3 bases and J by 3 bases, leaving 7 bases between them. This CDR3 reads CATSRDRTDTQYF. The CDR3 DNA is TGTGCCACCAGCAGGGACCGAACAGATACGCAGTATTTT. The full variable domain, its missing parts supplied by reference TRBV15 and TRBJ2-3, is DAMVIQNPRYQVTQFGKPVTLSCSQTLNHNVMYWYQQKSSQAPKLLFHYYDKDFNNEADTPDNFQSRRPNTSFCFLDIRSPGLGDTAMYLCATSRDRTDTQYFGPGTRLTVL.

This chain joins TRBV23-1 and TRBJ2-1, with TRBD2 matching 14 bases. TRBV23-1 is marked as an open reading frame, function uncertain. There are 20 residues in the CDR3. The V segment lost 4 bases and the J segment 1 base; nucleotides outside the gene matches: 12. The CDR3 DNA is TGCGCCAGCAGTCGATCATATGGGACTAGCGGGAGAGTTTCCTACAATGAGCAGTTCTTC. Translated: CASSRSYGTSGRVSYNEQFF.

This clonotype was seen at least ten times. The J gene is TRBJ2-7, the V gene TRBV15; 8 bases are a match to TRBD2. With 0 bases clipped from V and 1 base from J, the junction kept 2 bases outside the gene matches. The CDR3 is 15 amino acids. CDR1 is LNHNV and CDR2 is YYDKDF in the germline V gene (reference sequence). In DNA form, the CDR3 reads TGTGCCACCAGCAGAGAGCGGGGGGATTCCTACGAGCAGTACTTC. Its protein is CATSRERGDSYEQYF.

In this sample, this clonotype turned up many times. J is TRBJ2-7 and V is TRBV20-1; D uncertain. CDR3 length: 12 amino acids. V dropped 3 bases and J dropped 3 bases, with 9 bases sitting between them. Per the germline V gene, CDR1 is DFQATT and CDR2 is SNEGSKA (reference sequence). This CDR3 reads CSASHVGYEQYF. CDR3 coding DNA: TGCAGTGCTAGCCATGTGGGCTACGAGCAGTACTTC.

This clonotype was seen repeatedly, ten times or more. The chain uses TRBV9 and TRBJ2-7; tentatively, D is TRBD1 (5 bases). Per the germline V gene, CDR1 is SGDLS and CDR2 is YYNGEE. V was clipped by 0 bases and J by 2 bases, with 9 bases between them. The CDR3 extends over 14 amino acids. The CDR3 loop is CASSVGSGTYEQYF. The CDR3 DNA sequence: TGTGCCAGCAGCGTAGGTTCAGGGACCTACGAGCAGTACTTC.

This clonotype came up many times. J is TRBJ2-1 and V is TRBV24-1; D possibly corresponds to TRBD2 (5 bases). CDR3 length equals 13 residues. Germline V gene sequence: CDR1 KGHDR, CDR2 SFDVKD. The V and J ends lost 1 base and 7 bases respectively, with 7 bases between them. The CDR3 spells CATSDFRGNEQFF. For the CDR3, the DNA is TGTGCCACCAGTGATTTTCGGGGAAATGAGCAGTTCTTC.

The chain couples TRBV4-3 to TRBJ2-7, with TRBD2 matching 12 bases. Trimming removed 6 bases from V and 1 base from J; junction bases left unmatched: 4. The germline V gene encodes CDR1 LGHNA and CDR2 YSLEER. The CDR3 contains 15 residues. The CDR3 reads CASRPGLAGSYEQYF. The DNA of the CDR3 is TGCGCCAGCAGGCCGGGACTAGCGGGTTCCTACGAGCAGTACTTC.

This clonotype showed up many times. The chain joins TRBV20-1 to TRBJ1-2; D is perhaps TRBD1 (5 bases). The CDR3 covers 13 residues. V was trimmed by 0 bases and J by 4 bases, leaving 9 bases between them. CDR1 is DFQATT, CDR2 SNEGSKA, per germline (reference sequence). The CDR3 is CSAREGEVYGYTF. CDR3 DNA sequence: TGCAGTGCTAGAGAAGGGGAGGTCTATGGCTACACCTTC.

On this clonotype: Since a much larger clone is just one base distant, this may be a read error. This chain connects TRBV16 to TRBJ2-3, with D perhaps given as TRBD1 or TRBD2 (5 bases each). With 4 bases removed from V and 10 bases from J, the gap between germline ends came to 18 bases. The germline V gene encodes CDR1 KGHSY and CDR2 FQNENV. The CDR3 is 14 residues long. The DNA for the CDR3 is TGTGCCAGCAGCCTCACGGGGCCCCGGATGGCGCAGTATTTT. It is translated as CASSLTGPRMAQYF.

The chain carries TRBV9 and TRBJ2-2; 8 bases match TRBD1. The CDR3 loop spans 18 amino acids. The V gene's germline CDR1 is SGDLS and CDR2 YYNGEE. Trimming at V came to 3 bases and at J to 4 bases, leaving 14 bases not matched to a gene. Here the CDR3 DNA reads TGTGCCAGCAGCGCGGGTGTGGGGACAGGTCCCTCCACCGGGGAGCTGTTTTTT. This sequence encodes CASSAGVGTGPSTGELFF.

In the case of this clonotype: This may stem from a read error, because a much larger clone lies one nucleotide away. This sequence joins TRBV12-3 or TRBV12-4 and TRBJ2-5, with TRBD1 matching 7 bases. The CDR3 is made up of 14 amino acids. For the CDR3, the DNA is TGTGCCAGCAGCCCTCGGTCGCAGGGGGAGAGCCAGTACTTC. Translating gives CASSPRSQGESQYF.

This clonotype was counted ten times or more. The V gene is TRBV28, the J gene TRBJ2-5, with a weak D call TRBD2 (6 bases). With 6 bases removed from V and 5 bases from J, the gap between germline ends came to 19 bases. The germline CDR1 and CDR2 sequences are MDHEN and SYDVKM. This CDR3 is built from 15 residues. In DNA form, the CDR3 reads TGTGCCAGCAGCCAGCTAGCGTCAGTTGGGGAGACCCAGTACTTC. It encodes CASSQLASVGETQYF.

This clonotype came up a few times. V and J are TRBV5-1 and TRBJ1-5; D gene ambiguous. Germline assignment: CDR1 SGHRS and CDR2 YFSETQ. V lost 0 bases to trimming and J lost 8 bases, with 9 bases between them. This CDR3 is 13 amino acids long. CDR3 protein: CASSLDLGKPQHF. The CDR3 DNA sequence: TGCGCCAGCAGCTTGGATTTGGGTAAGCCCCAGCATTTT.

This clonotype was recorded a few times. The V call is TRBV5-1, the J call TRBJ1-3; the D is unclear. V was shortened by 4 bases and J by 1 base, with 12 bases between the two germline ends. The CDR3 is 15 amino acids. Germline values: CDR1 SGHRS, CDR2 YFSETQ. The CDR3 nucleotides are TGCGCCAGCAGCCCGGACTTCCTTTCTGGAAACACCATATATTTT. This codes for CASSPDFLSGNTIYF.

V is TRBV29-1 and J is TRBJ2-7; no clear D. The CDR3 contains 12 residues. V was trimmed by 6 bases and J by 6 bases, leaving 15 bases between them. Germline CDR1 reads SQVTM; CDR2 reads ANQGSEA. CDR3: CSVARTESEQYF. The CDR3 DNA reads TGCAGCGTCGCTCGGACGGAGAGCGAGCAGTACTTC.

This clonotype was counted at least ten times. The chain is built from TRBV4-3 and TRBJ1-1, with 8 bases identical to TRBD1. There are 13 residues in the CDR3. V lost 4 bases to trimming and J lost 13 bases; unmatched junction nucleotides: 11. Per germline, CDR1 LGHNA and CDR2 YSLEER. The CDR3 reads CASSRGLTGVVFF. CDR3 in DNA: TGCGCCAGCAGCCGGGGATTGACAGGGGTAGTTTTCTTT.

This clonotype was seen at least ten times. The rearrangement joins TRBV5-1 to TRBJ2-3, with D uncertain. Germline CDR1 SGHRS, CDR2 YFSETQ. Trimming took 7 bases from V and 6 from J, leaving 12 bases between them. This CDR3 is built from 12 residues. The CDR3 sequence: CASGITTDTQYF. The CDR3 region has the DNA TGCGCCAGCGGGATTACAACCGATACGCAGTATTTT.

The chain couples TRBV6-4 to TRBJ2-1, with 7 bases identical to TRBD2. This CDR3 has 19 amino acids. Germline loops: CDR1 MRHNA, CDR2 SNTAGT. The CDR3 spells CTCCHPARGVSSSYNEQFF. The CDR3, as DNA: TGTACCTGCTGTCATCCGGCCCGGGGGGTTTCAAGCTCCTACAATGAGCAGTTCTTC.